This T cell receptor (beta chain) appears in the sequencing data of a study of blood T cell repertoires in COVID-19. Study as a whole: Researchers got acute and convalescent COVID-19 samples from the United States, Italy and Spain. PBMCs, B-cell-depleted T cells, or T cells were the source of the cDNA or gDNA that made up the material.

Authors' processing steps: For nucleated cells, counts were estimated from reference gene primer amplification. TCRdb's copy holds only in-frame clones and misses some; the assay was immunoSEQ multiplex PCR. The V and J calls and clone size are taken from that table; D and trimming were inferred from the DNA. The sample gives a few hundred thousand clones, 80% to 90% of which show up once; about 9.4% is in the top ten. This CDR3 has 13 amino acids. Trimming shortened V by 6 bases and J by 1 base, and 9 bases separated the two germline ends. Germline V gene data show CDR1 as MNHNS and CDR2 as SASEGT. This TCR was recovered from a woman aged 80 or older with acute or convalescent COVID-19. Input material: peripheral blood. This sequence joins TRBV6-1 and TRBJ1-1; D ambiguous. CDR3 sequence: CASRGDWNTEAFF. CDR3 nucleotides: TGTGCCAGCAGAGGAGATTGGAACACTGAAGCTTTCTTT.